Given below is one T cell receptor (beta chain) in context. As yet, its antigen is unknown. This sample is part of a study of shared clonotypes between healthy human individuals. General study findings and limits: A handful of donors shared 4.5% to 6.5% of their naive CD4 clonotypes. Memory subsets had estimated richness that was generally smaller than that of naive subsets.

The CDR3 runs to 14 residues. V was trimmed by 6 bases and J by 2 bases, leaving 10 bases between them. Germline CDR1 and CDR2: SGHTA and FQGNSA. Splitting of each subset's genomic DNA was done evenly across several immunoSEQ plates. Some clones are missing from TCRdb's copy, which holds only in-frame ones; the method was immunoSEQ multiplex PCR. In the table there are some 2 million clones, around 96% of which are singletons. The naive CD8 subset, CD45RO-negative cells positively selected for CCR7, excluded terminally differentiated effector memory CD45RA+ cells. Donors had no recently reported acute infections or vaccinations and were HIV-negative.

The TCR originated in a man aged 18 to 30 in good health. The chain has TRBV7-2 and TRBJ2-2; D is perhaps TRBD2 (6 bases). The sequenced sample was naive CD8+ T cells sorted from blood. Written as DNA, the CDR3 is TGTGCCAGCAGTTATGGACTAAACACCGGGGAGCTGTTTTTT. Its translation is CASSYGLNTGELFF.